What follows is one T cell receptor beta chain and its context. This table comes from immunoSEQ multiplex PCR, and its TCRdb copy is limited to in-frame clones, with some not included. Here the sample spans 950,000 to 1,100,000 clones, around 82% being singletons. These data are taken from a study of shared clonotypes between healthy human individuals. The CDR3 consists of 14 residues. CDR1 and CDR2 from the germline V gene are MNHEY and SMNVEV (reference sequence). V lost 7 bases, J lost 0 bases, and 10 bases lay in between. This sequence joins TRBV27 and TRBJ1-3; no reliable D call. The sequencing input was memory CD4+ T cells from PBMCs. Subset here: CD45RA-negative fraction. This clonotype was sampled from a man aged 18-30 years in good health. Some clones in this sample may be carry-over from other donors' samples. CDR3 sequence reads: CASNRLFSGNTIYF. CDR3 coding DNA: TGTGCCAGCAACCGACTCTTCTCTGGAAACACCATATATTTT.